Many counts were recorded for the clone carrying this T cell receptor (beta chain). The data are from a study of tumor and adjacent non-tumor tissue in lung cancer. Study details: Histology: about twelve adenocarcinoma, a couple of squamous cell carcinoma, 1 small cell lung cancer. Each sample yielded roughly 4.2 million productive TCRbeta reads on average.

Germline lookup yields CDR1 DFQATT and CDR2 SNEGSKA (reference sequence). Trimming cost V 6 bases and J 4 bases, with 15 bases left between them. The CDR3 covers 13 residues. No cell sorting was done before RNA was extracted from the tissue. Three rounds of nested PCR, following a modified ARM-PCR protocol, produced the TCRbeta library. TCRdb redid the calling of the multiplex PCR reads with MiXCR, one entry per CDR3 protein. The data show about 93,000 distinct CDR3 sequences, around 64% seen once. This chain links TRBV20-1 with TRBJ1-2, with D maybe TRBD1 (6 bases). This TCR was recovered from a man aged 55-75 years with non-small cell lung cancer. Sequenced input: lung tumor tissue. The CDR3 loop is CSAVQPGAYGYTF. CDR3 coding DNA: TGCAGTGCCGTACAGCCGGGGGCCTATGGCTACACCTTC.